The 19 T cell receptor beta chains given below trace back to one sample, sequenced in a study of regulatory T cells in long-lasting Graves disease. The time point denotes: newly diagnosed GD, antithyroid drugs for less than 3 months. From RNA extracted from PBMCs, the TCR library was made. Construction of the TCR beta libraries employed iRepertoire HTBI primers in conjunction with Arm-PCR of CDR3 regions. TCRdb re-called the multiplex PCR reads with MiXCR, one entry per CDR3 protein. The table lists 540,000 or so distinct CDR3 sequences, roughly 13% of them singletons. This sample also belongs to another study, concerning T cells in Graves' hyperthyroidism and ophthalmopathy.

The input for sequencing was peripheral blood mononuclear cells (PBMCs), taken at new diagnosis, from a patient treated with antithyroid drugs. The origin of the receptors is a man aged 30-40 years with Graves disease.

V gene TRBV19 combines with J gene TRBJ1-3, with a possible D match to TRBD1 (6 bases). V shed 3 bases and J shed 2 bases, with 11 bases lying between them. The germline V gene encodes CDR1 LNHDA and CDR2 SQIVND (reference sequence). The CDR3 consists of 15 residues. CDR3 protein: CASSITGFAGNTIYF. The CDR3 bases are TGTGCCAGTAGTATTACAGGGTTCGCTGGAAACACCATATATTTT.

The gene calls are TRBV9 and TRBJ2-5, with D possibly matching TRBD2 (6 bases). Between the trimmed V and J ends, which lost 2 bases and 5 bases, there was a span of 16 bases. Germline loops: CDR1 SGDLS, CDR2 YYNGEE. This CDR3 is built from 15 residues. The CDR3 protein is CASSVNPGERETQYF. CDR3 coding DNA: TGTGCCAGCAGCGTTAACCCGGGGGAGAGGGAGACCCAGTACTTC.

This clonotype was detected ten times or more. The chain links TRBV5-6 to TRBJ1-2; unclear D gene. Per germline, CDR1 SGHDT and CDR2 YYEEEE. Trimming cost V 2 bases and J 1 base, with 12 bases left between them. The CDR3 covers 15 residues. CDR3 loop: CASSFIWTDNYGYTF. For the CDR3, the DNA is TGTGCCAGCAGCTTCATCTGGACTGATAACTATGGCTACACCTTC.

This clonotype occurred a few times. The rearrangement links TRBV19 to TRBJ2-7; D uncertain. With 5 bases removed from V and 5 bases from J, the gap between germline ends came to 13 bases. CDR3 length: 13 residues. In germline, CDR1 is LNHDA, CDR2 SQIVND (reference sequence). Written as DNA, the CDR3 is TGTGCCAGTAGTCCCCAGAAAATCGACGAGCAGTACTTC. Amino acids: CASSPQKIDEQYF.

This clonotype was found many times. The chain carries TRBV7-9 and TRBJ2-7, with D maybe TRBD1 (6 bases). This CDR3 spans 15 amino acids. Germline V gene sequence: CDR1 SEHNR, CDR2 FQNEAQ (reference sequence). The germline V and J ends were trimmed by 4 bases and 2 bases, with 15 bases remaining between them. Here the CDR3 reads CASSSTGHDPYEQYF. CDR3 sequence (DNA): TGTGCCAGCAGCTCGACAGGTCATGATCCCTACGAGCAGTACTTC.

Many counts were recorded for this clonotype. The gene calls are TRBV7-8 and TRBJ1-5; D uncertain. The CDR3 runs 15 residues. Germline assignment: CDR1 SGHVS and CDR2 FQNEAQ. Trimming took 4 bases from V and 4 from J, leaving 14 bases between them. The CDR3 region has the DNA TGTGCCAGCAGCTCCCGGACCGCAGATAATCAGCCCCAGCATTTT. Translated, it gives CASSSRTADNQPQHF.

This clonotype appeared a few times. The rearrangement links TRBV7-9 to TRBJ2-5; D is ambiguous. Trimming shortened V by 5 bases and J by 2 bases, and 15 bases separated the two germline ends. CDR3 length equals 15 residues. Germline-derived CDR1 and CDR2 are SEHNR and FQNEAQ (reference sequence). The CDR3 region has the DNA TGTGCCAGCAGCCTAATACGAATGCCGCAAGAGACCCAGTACTTC. This gives the protein CASSLIRMPQETQYF.

This clonotype was observed at least ten times. This chain uses TRBV7-2 with TRBJ2-7; D gene uncertain. Trimming pared 5 bases from V and 3 bases from J, leaving 14 bases between. This CDR3 has 14 amino acids. Germline values: CDR1 SGHTA, CDR2 FQGNSA. In DNA form, the CDR3 reads TGTGCCAGCAGCCACACCGATCAGGACTACGAGCAGTACTTC. Amino acid sequence: CASSHTDQDYEQYF. Looking up the rest from reference TRBV7-2 and TRBJ2-7 gives the full variable domain: GAGVSQSPSNKVTEKGKDVELRCDPISGHTALYWYRQSLGQGLEFLIYFQGNSAPDKSGLPSDRFSAERTGGSVSTLTIQRTQQEDSAVYLCASSHTDQDYEQYFGPGTRLTVT.

This clonotype was counted many times. The genes are TRBV7-2 and TRBJ2-1; D might be TRBD2 (6 bases). The CDR3 is made up of 14 amino acids. Trimming pared 0 bases from V and 8 bases from J, leaving 11 bases between. Germline assignment: CDR1 SGHTA and CDR2 FQGNSA. The DNA of the CDR3 is TGTGCCAGCAGCTTAGCGGGAGGAAGTTATGAGCAGTTCTTC. Translation: CASSLAGGSYEQFF. Full variable domain (remainder filled in from reference TRBV7-2 and TRBJ2-1): GAGVSQSPSNKVTEKGKDVELRCDPISGHTALYWYRQSLGQGLEFLIYFQGNSAPDKSGLPSDRFSAERTGGSVSTLTIQRTQQEDSAVYLCASSLAGGSYEQFFGPGTRLTVL.

Many counts were recorded for this clonotype. This chain connects TRBV6-1 to TRBJ2-7; possibly TRBD2 for D (6 bases). There are 14 residues in the CDR3. The germline gives CDR1 MNHNS, CDR2 SASEGT. Trimming removed 6 bases from V and 2 bases from J, with 14 bases in between. The CDR3 DNA sequence: TGTGCCAGCAGAAGGACTGGGGGGACCTACGAGCAGTACTTC. Translation gives CASRRTGGTYEQYF.

This clonotype was detected many times. The chain employs TRBV12-3 or TRBV12-4 and TRBJ1-4, with D maybe TRBD1 (5 bases). This CDR3 is built from 14 residues. Between the trimmed V and J ends, which lost 5 bases and 6 bases, there was a span of 13 bases. In nucleotides, the CDR3 is TGTGCCAGCAGTACCCAGGGAGGGGATGAAAAACTGTTTTTT. Amino acids: CASSTQGGDEKLFF.

At least ten counts were recorded for this clonotype. The chain carries TRBV14 and TRBJ2-1; D is uncertain. CDR3 length equals 14 residues. From germline, CDR1 is SGHDN and CDR2 FVKESK. V was pared by 2 bases and J by 0 bases, with 5 bases between. The CDR3, as DNA: TGTGCCAGCAGCCAACCGGGCTCCTACAATGAGCAGTTCTTC. This codes for CASSQPGSYNEQFF.

This clonotype occurred many times. At one of its ends the junction is not consistent with the germline gene, which may arise from a read error. The CDR3 DNA is TGTGCCAGCAGAGAAGAAGAACAGGGAAACACTGAAGCTTTCTTT. Amino acid sequence: CASREEEQGNTEAFF. This chain links TRBV2 with TRBJ1-1; maybe TRBD1 (6 bases). This CDR3 is 15 amino acids long. Germline V gives CDR1 SNHLY, CDR2 FYNNEI.

The chain couples TRBV29-1 to TRBJ2-5; 10 bases are a match to TRBD2. This CDR3 spans 13 amino acids. Germline V gene sequence: CDR1 SQVTM, CDR2 ANQGSEA. The ends lost 7 bases at V and 4 bases at J; junction bases unmatched: 6. CDR3 region: CSAASGSLETQYF. The CDR3 DNA reads as TGCAGCGCCGCTAGCGGGAGCTTAGAGACCCAGTACTTC. The entire variable domain, with the rest obtained from reference TRBV29-1 and TRBJ2-5, is as follows: SAVISQKPSRDICQRGTSLTIQCQVDSQVTMMFWYRQQPGQSLTLIATANQGSEATYESGFVIDKFPISRPNLTFSTLTVSNMSPEDSSIYLCSAASGSLETQYFGPGTRLLVL.

This clonotype was picked up many times. The CDR3 sequence: CATYRTEFTDTQYF. CDR3 DNA: TGTGCCACTTACAGGACTGAATTCACAGATACGCAGTATTTT. The V gene is TRBV7-2, the J gene TRBJ2-3; D might be TRBD1 or TRBD2, each matching 5 bases. Germline V gives CDR1 SGHTA, CDR2 FQGNSA. V lost 10 bases to trimming and J lost 2 bases, with 16 bases between them. There are 14 residues in the CDR3. The variable domain in full, completed from reference TRBV7-2 and TRBJ2-3, reads GAGVSQSPSNKVTEKGKDVELRCDPISGHTALYWYRQSLGQGLEFLIYFQGNSAPDKSGLPSDRFSAERTGGSVSTLTIQRTQQEDSAVYLCATYRTEFTDTQYFGPGTRLTVL.

This clonotype was seen at least ten times. The V call is TRBV6-5, the J call TRBJ2-1; 7 nucleotides match TRBD2. CDR1 MNHEY and CDR2 SVGAGI come from the germline V gene. Losses at the gene ends were 2 bases for V and 3 bases for J; bases not matched to a gene: 4. The CDR3 has 15 residues. CDR3 residues: CASSYIKRGYNEQFF. As DNA, the CDR3 is TGTGCCAGCAGTTACATTAAGCGGGGCTACAATGAGCAGTTCTTC.

In this sample, this clonotype turned up many times. The genes are TRBV12-3 or TRBV12-4 and TRBJ1-3; 8 nucleotides line up with TRBD1. V dropped 6 bases and J dropped 2; count of bases not matched to a gene: 3. The CDR3 has 14 residues. The DNA of the CDR3 is TGTGCCAGCAGCCAACAGGGGGCTGGAAACACCATATATTTT. It specifies CASSQQGAGNTIYF.

Regarding this clonotype: Its ends do not fully match the called genes, so a read error is possible. The chain has TRBV3-1 and TRBJ1-2, with 8 bases lining up with TRBD1. The CDR3 totals 14 residues. Germline loops: CDR1 LGHDT, CDR2 YNNKEL (reference sequence). The CDR3 here is CASSPYGTGGGYAF. In DNA, the CDR3 is TGTGCCAGCAGCCCCTACGGGACAGGTGGTGGCTACGCCTTC.

Many counts were recorded for this clonotype. The chain combines TRBV20-1 with TRBJ2-7; D is perhaps TRBD1 (5 bases). Looked up from germline, CDR1 is DFQATT and CDR2 is SNEGSKA (reference sequence). This CDR3 region has 14 residues. V lost 6 bases to trimming and J lost 0 bases, with 15 bases between them. CDR3 loop: CSAGQMGGSYEQYF. CDR3 coding DNA: TGCAGTGCCGGACAAATGGGTGGCTCCTACGAGCAGTACTTC.